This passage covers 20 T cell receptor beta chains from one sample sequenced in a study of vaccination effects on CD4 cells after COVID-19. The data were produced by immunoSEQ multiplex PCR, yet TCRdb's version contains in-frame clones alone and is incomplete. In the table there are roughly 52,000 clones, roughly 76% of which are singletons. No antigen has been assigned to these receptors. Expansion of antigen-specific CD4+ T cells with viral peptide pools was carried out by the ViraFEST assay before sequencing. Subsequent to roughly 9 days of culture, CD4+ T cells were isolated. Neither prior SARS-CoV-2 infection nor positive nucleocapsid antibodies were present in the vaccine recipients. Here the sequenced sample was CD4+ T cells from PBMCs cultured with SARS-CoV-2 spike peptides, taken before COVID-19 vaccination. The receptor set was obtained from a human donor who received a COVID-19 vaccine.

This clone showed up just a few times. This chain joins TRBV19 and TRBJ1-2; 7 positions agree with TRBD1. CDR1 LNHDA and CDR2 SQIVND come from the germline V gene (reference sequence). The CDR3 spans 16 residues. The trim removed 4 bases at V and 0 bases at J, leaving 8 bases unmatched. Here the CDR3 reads CASSTTRTGANYGYTF. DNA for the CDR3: TGTGCCAGTAGTACAACCCGGACAGGCGCTAACTATGGCTACACCTTC.

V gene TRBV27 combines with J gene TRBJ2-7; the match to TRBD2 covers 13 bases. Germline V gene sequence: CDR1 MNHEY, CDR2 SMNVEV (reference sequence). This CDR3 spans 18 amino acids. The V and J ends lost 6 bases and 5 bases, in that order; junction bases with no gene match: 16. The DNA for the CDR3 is TGTGCCAGCAGACGGACTAGCGGGAGTTCCCCCCCTAGGCACGAGCAGTACTTC. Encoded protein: CASRRTSGSSPPRHEQYF.

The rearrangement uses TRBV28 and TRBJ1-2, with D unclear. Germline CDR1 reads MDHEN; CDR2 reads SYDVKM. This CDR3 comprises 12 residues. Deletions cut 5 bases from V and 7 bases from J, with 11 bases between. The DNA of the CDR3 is TGTGCCAGCAGTACCCCCGGTCGTGGCTACACCTTC. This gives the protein CASSTPGRGYTF.

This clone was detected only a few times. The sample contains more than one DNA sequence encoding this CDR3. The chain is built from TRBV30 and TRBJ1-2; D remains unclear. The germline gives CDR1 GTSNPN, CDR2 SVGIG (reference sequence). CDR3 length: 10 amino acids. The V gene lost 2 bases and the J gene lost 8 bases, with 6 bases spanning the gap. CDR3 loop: CAWSSGGYTF. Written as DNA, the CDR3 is TGTGCCTGGAGTTCGGGAGGCTACACCTTC.

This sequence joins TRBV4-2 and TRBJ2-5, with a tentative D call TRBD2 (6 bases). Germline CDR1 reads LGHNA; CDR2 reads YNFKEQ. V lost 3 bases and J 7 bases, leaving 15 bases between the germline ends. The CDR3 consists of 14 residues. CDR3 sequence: CASSQMGTSGTQYF. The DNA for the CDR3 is TGTGCCAGCAGCCAGATGGGGACTTCCGGGACCCAGTACTTC.

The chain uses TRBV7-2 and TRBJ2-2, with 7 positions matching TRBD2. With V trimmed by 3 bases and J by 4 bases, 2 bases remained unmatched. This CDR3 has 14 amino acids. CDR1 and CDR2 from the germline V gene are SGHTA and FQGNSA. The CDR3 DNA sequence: TGTGCCAGCAGCTTGGGAGGGAGCACCGGGGAGCTGTTTTTT. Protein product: CASSLGGSTGELFF.

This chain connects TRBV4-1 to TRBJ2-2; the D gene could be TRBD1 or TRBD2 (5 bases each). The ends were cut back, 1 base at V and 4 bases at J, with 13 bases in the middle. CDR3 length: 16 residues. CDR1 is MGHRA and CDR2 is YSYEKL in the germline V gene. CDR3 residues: CASSQVPTRGTGELFF. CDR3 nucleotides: TGCGCCAGCAGCCAAGTACCCACTAGGGGCACCGGGGAGCTGTTTTTT.

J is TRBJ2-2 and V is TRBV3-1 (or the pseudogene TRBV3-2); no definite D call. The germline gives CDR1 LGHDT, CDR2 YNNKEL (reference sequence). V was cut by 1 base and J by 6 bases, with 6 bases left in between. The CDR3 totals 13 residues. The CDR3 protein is CASSQGGAGELFF. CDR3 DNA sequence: TGTGCCAGCAGCCAAGGCGGTGCCGGGGAGCTGTTTTTT.

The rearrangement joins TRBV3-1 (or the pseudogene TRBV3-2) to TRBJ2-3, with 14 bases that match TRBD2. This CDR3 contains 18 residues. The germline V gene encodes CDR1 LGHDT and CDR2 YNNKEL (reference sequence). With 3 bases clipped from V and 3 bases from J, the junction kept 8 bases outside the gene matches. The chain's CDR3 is CASSQEGLAGGGTDTQYF. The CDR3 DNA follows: TGTGCCAGCAGCCAGGAAGGACTAGCGGGGGGCGGGACAGATACGCAGTATTTT.

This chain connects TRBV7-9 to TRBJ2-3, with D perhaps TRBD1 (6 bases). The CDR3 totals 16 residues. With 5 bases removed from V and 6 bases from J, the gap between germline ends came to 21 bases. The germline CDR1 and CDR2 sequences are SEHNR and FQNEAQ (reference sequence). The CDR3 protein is CASSPSSDSIWDTQYF. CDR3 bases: TGTGCCAGCAGCCCCTCTTCGGACAGTATCTGGGATACGCAGTATTTT.

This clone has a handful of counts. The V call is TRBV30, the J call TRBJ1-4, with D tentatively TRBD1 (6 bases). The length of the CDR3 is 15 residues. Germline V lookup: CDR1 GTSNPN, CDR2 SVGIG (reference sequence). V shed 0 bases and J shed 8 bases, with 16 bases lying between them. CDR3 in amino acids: CAWSVKRDNREKLFF. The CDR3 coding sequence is TGTGCCTGGAGTGTAAAGAGGGACAATCGGGAAAAACTGTTTTTT.

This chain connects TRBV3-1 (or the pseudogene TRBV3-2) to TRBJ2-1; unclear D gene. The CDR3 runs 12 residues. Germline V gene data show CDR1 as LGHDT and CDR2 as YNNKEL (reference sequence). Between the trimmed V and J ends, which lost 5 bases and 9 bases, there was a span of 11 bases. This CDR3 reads CASSLVGGEQFF. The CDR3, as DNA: TGTGCCAGCAGCTTAGTGGGTGGTGAGCAGTTCTTC.

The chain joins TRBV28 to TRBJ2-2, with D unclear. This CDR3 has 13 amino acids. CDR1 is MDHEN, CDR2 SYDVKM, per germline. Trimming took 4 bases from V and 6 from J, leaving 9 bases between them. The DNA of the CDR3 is TGTGCCAGCAGTTCCCTCAACCCCGGGGAGCTGTTTTTT. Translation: CASSSLNPGELFF.

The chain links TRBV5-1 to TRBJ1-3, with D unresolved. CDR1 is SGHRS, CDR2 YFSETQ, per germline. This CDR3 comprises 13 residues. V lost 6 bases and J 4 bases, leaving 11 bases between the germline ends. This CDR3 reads CASTQDKGNTIYF. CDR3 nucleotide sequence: TGCGCCAGCACCCAGGATAAAGGAAACACCATATATTTT.

The CDR3: CASSPGTVSVSTNEKLFF. CDR3 DNA sequence: TGTGCCAGCTCACCTGGGACAGTAAGCGTTTCAACTAATGAAAAACTGTTTTTT. The chain employs TRBV18 and TRBJ1-4; 7 bases are shared with TRBD1. Germline V CDR1 and CDR2: KGHSH, LQKENI. V trimming: 3 bases; J trimming: 0 bases; junction bases outside the gene matches: 10. The CDR3 has 18 amino acids.

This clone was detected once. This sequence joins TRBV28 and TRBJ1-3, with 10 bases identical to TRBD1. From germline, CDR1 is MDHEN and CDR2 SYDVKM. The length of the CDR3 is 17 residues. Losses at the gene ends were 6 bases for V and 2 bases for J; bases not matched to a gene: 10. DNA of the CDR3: TGTGCCAGCAGGGACCCCGGGACAGGGGCCGCTGGAAACACCATATATTTT. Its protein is CASRDPGTGAAGNTIYF.

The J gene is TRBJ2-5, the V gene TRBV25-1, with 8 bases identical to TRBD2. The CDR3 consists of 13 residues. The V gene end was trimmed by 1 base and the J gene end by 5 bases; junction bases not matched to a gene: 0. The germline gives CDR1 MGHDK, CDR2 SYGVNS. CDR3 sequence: CASSESGGETQYF. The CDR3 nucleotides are TGTGCCAGCAGTGAATCGGGGGGGGAGACCCAGTACTTC.

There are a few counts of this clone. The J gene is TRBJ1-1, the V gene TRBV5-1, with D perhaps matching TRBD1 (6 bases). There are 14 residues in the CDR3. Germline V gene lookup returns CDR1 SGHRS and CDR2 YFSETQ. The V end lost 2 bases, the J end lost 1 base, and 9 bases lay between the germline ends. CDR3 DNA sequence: TGCGCCAGCAGCTTTCGGACAGCGAACACTGAAGCTTTCTTT. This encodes CASSFRTANTEAFF.

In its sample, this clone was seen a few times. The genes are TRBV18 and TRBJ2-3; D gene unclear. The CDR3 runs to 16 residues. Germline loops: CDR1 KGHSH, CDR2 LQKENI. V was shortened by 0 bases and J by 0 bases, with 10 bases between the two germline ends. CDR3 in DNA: TGTGCCAGCTCACCACCCACGGCAGCTAGCACAGATACGCAGTATTTT. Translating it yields CASSPPTAASTDTQYF.

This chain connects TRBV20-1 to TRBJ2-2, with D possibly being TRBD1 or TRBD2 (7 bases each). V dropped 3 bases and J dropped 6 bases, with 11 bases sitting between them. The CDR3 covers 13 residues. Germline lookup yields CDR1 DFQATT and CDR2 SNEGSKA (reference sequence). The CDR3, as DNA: TGCAGTGCTAGTCAGGGGGGGGCCGGGGAGCTGTTTTTT. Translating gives CSASQGGAGELFF.